The clone carrying this T cell receptor (beta chain) came up a few times. Seattle cases were enrolled at active infection and followed longitudinally. In the original analysis: Estimates of nucleated cell counts were drawn from the amplification of reference gene primers. Profiled with immunoSEQ multiplex PCR; TCRdb holds only in-frame clones, not every one. V and J calls and clone size are given by that table; D and trimming were obtained from the DNA. In the table there are hundreds of thousands of clones, 80% to 90% of which are singletons. Germline lookup yields CDR1 SNHLY and CDR2 FYNNEI. V shed 8 bases and J shed 2 bases, with 12 bases lying between them. CDR3 length: 13 residues. The entry originates in a study of blood T cell repertoires in COVID-19. Study at large: The origin of the acute and convalescent COVID-19 samples was the United States, Italy and Spain. The cDNA or gDNA used as material had been derived from T cells, B-cell-depleted T cells, or PBMCs.

This chain links TRBV2 with TRBJ1-1, with D tentatively TRBD1 (6 bases). Sample: peripheral blood. The source of this sequence is a woman in her fifties or sixties with COVID-19, enrolled during active disease. The CDR3 DNA is TGTGCCAGCTTCGCGGACAGTAACACTGAAGCTTTCTTT. It is translated as CASFADSNTEAFF. The whole variable domain, remainder taken from reference TRBV2 and TRBJ1-1, is EPEVTQTPSHQVTQMGQEVILRCVPISNHLYFYWYRQILGQKVEFLVSFYNNEISEKSEIFDDQFSVERPDGSNFTLKIRSTKLEDSAMYFCASFADSNTEAFFGQGTRLTVV.